What follows are 28 T cell receptor beta chains derived from one specimen sequenced in a study of blood T cell repertoires in COVID-19. Sequenced by immunoSEQ multiplex PCR; TCRdb stores in-frame clones only, minus some. The repertoire includes hundreds of thousands of clones, roughly 90% of them detected once, and 2% to 3% sits in the top ten. Material for sequencing was PBMCs or T cells enriched from blood (not recorded which). The receptor source for this set is a man aged 55 to 70 who had recovered from COVID-19.

The chain links TRBV10-3 to TRBJ1-1; D is perhaps TRBD1 (6 bases). The CDR3 is made up of 13 amino acids. Trimming stripped 4 bases from V and 3 bases from J, with 9 bases between. Germline CDR1 and CDR2: ENHRY and SYGVKD. CDR3 loop: CAISVQGYTEAFF. The CDR3 DNA sequence: TGTGCCATCAGTGTTCAGGGGTACACTGAAGCTTTCTTT.

The chain employs TRBV11-2 and TRBJ2-1, with 8 bases matching TRBD2. Trimming took 3 bases from V and 8 from J; bases not matched to a gene: 6. The CDR3 is 14 amino acids. Germline lookup yields CDR1 SGHAT and CDR2 FQNNGV. DNA for the CDR3: TGTGCCAGCAGCTTTGGGACTAGGTTACATGAGCAGTTCTTC. This translates into CASSFGTRLHEQFF. The full variable domain, its missing parts supplied by reference TRBV11-2 and TRBJ2-1, is EAGVAQSPRYKIIEKRQSVAFWCNPISGHATLYWYQQILGQGPKLLIQFQNNGVVDDSQLPKDRFSAERLKGVDSTLKIQPAKLEDSAVYLCASSFGTRLHEQFFGPGTRLTVL.

CDR3 loop: CASRAGADGEAFF. The CDR3 region has the DNA TGCGCCAGCCGAGCAGGGGCGGATGGAGAAGCTTTCTTT. The V gene is TRBV5-1, the J gene TRBJ1-1; D is possibly TRBD1 (6 bases). V lost 7 bases and J lost 8, with 18 bases in between. Germline values: CDR1 SGHRS, CDR2 YFSETQ. The CDR3 sequence is 13 residues long.

This clone has a single count. The chain recombines TRBV7-2 with TRBJ1-2; 7 bases line up with TRBD1. This CDR3 contains 12 residues. With V trimmed by 6 bases and J by 5 bases, 3 bases remained unmatched. The germline CDR1 and CDR2 sequences are SGHTA and FQGNSA. CDR3: CASRRQGYGYTF. As DNA, the CDR3 is TGTGCCAGCAGACGACAGGGTTATGGCTACACCTTC.

This chain joins TRBV6-2 or TRBV6-3 and TRBJ1-2; 8 nucleotides match TRBD1. The V and J ends lost 6 bases and 3 bases, in that order; junction bases with no gene match: 15. The CDR3 length is 17 residues. The V gene's germline CDR1 is MNHEY and CDR2 SVGEGT. This chain's CDR3 is CASSIEARDRRHYGYTF. Written as DNA, the CDR3 is TGTGCCAGCAGCATCGAAGCCCGGGACAGGAGACACTATGGCTACACCTTC.

The chain combines TRBV3-1 (or the pseudogene TRBV3-2) with TRBJ1-1; D is undetermined. V lost 4 bases, J lost 7 bases, and 13 bases lay in between. CDR3 length: 13 amino acids. The germline V gene encodes CDR1 LGHDT and CDR2 YNNKEL (reference sequence). Written as DNA, the CDR3 is TGTGCCAGCAGCCTTCGCCCGGGAGGTGAAGCTTTCTTT. Translating gives CASSLRPGGEAFF.

The J gene is TRBJ2-3, the V gene TRBV4-1; TRBD2 agrees at 15 bases. CDR3 length equals 16 residues. Germline CDR1 reads MGHRA; CDR2 reads YSYEKL. V was pared by 8 bases and J by 5 bases, with 8 bases of the junction left unmatched. As DNA, the CDR3 is TGCGCCAGCGGTTATGGACTAGCGGGGGGGGTAGATACGCAGTATTTT. It specifies CASGYGLAGGVDTQYF.

This rearrangement joins TRBV4-2 to TRBJ2-2, with a tentative D call TRBD2 (6 bases). Trimming removed 1 base from V and 1 base from J, with 10 bases in between. The CDR3 consists of 16 residues. The V gene's germline CDR1 is LGHNA and CDR2 YNFKEQ. The CDR3 nucleotides read TGTGCCAGCAGCCAAGGAGTGGGGGGGAACACCGGGGAGCTGTTTTTT. Translation gives CASSQGVGGNTGELFF.

As DNA, the CDR3 is TGTGCCAGCAGTTCCCGACAGGGGCGAGGCTACACCTTC. Translated: CASSSRQGRGYTF. The V call is TRBV6-5, the J call TRBJ1-2; 8 positions agree with TRBD1. The CDR3 is 13 residues long. Germline V gives CDR1 MNHEY, CDR2 SVGAGI. With 4 bases clipped from V and 8 bases from J, the junction kept 6 bases outside the gene matches.

The chain joins TRBV7-9 to TRBJ1-2; 8 nucleotides match TRBD1. The ends lost 5 bases at V and 7 bases at J; junction bases unmatched: 6. CDR1 is SEHNR and CDR2 is FQNEAQ in the germline V gene (reference sequence). This CDR3 spans 13 amino acids. CDR3 region: CASSETGAGGYTF. The CDR3 region has the DNA TGTGCCAGCAGCGAGACAGGGGCTGGTGGCTACACCTTC.

The chain joins TRBV27 to TRBJ2-3; 11 bases fit TRBD2. Germline loops: CDR1 MNHEY, CDR2 SMNVEV (reference sequence). V trimming: 0 bases; J trimming: 5 bases; junction bases outside the gene matches: 4. The CDR3 runs 16 residues. The CDR3 nucleotides are TGTGCCAGCAGTTTATCAGTGACTAGCGGGGAAGATACGCAGTATTTT. Its protein product is CASSLSVTSGEDTQYF.

The chain recombines TRBV11-2 with TRBJ1-4, with TRBD1 identical over 7 bases. CDR1 is SGHAT, CDR2 FQNNGV, per germline. The CDR3 length is 14 residues. V was pared by 4 bases and J by 4 bases, with 3 bases of the junction left unmatched. The chain's CDR3 is CASSWTGHNEKLFF. Written as DNA, the CDR3 is TGTGCCAGCAGCTGGACAGGCCATAATGAAAAACTGTTTTTT.

This rearrangement joins TRBV19 to TRBJ1-6, with TRBD1 matching over 10 bases. Germline V gene data show CDR1 as LNHDA and CDR2 as SQIVND (reference sequence). This CDR3 has 15 amino acids. J was trimmed by 7 bases and V by 5 bases; bases with no gene match: 5. The CDR3 loop is CASSAGQGVNSPLHF. As DNA, the CDR3 is TGTGCCAGTAGTGCTGGACAGGGGGTGAATTCACCCCTCCACTTT. The full variable domain, completed using reference TRBV19 and TRBJ1-6, is DGGITQSPKYLFRKEGQNVTLSCEQNLNHDAMYWYRQDPGQGLRLIYYSQIVNDFQKGDIAEGYSVSREKKESFPLTVTSAQKNPTAFYLCASSAGQGVNSPLHFGNGTRLTVT.

V and J are TRBV15 and TRBJ2-1; unclear D gene. This CDR3 spans 12 amino acids. The germline CDR1 and CDR2 sequences are LNHNV and YYDKDF (reference sequence). The ends were cut back, 0 bases at V and 8 bases at J, with 5 bases in the middle. CDR3 in amino acids: CATSREGDEQFF. In DNA, the CDR3 is TGTGCCACCAGCAGAGAGGGCGATGAGCAGTTCTTC.

The genes are TRBV5-6 and TRBJ2-7; TRBD2 matches 13 bases. CDR3 length: 18 residues. The J segment lost 3 bases and the V segment lost 0 bases, leaving 9 bases of the junction unmatched. Looked up from germline, CDR1 is SGHDT and CDR2 is YYEEEE. The CDR3 DNA reads TGTGCCAGCAGCTTGGGGACTAGCGGGAGCGCGTTAGACTACGAGCAGTACTTC. This gives the protein CASSLGTSGSALDYEQYF.

The genes are TRBV24-1 and TRBJ1-6, with 10 bases fitting TRBD1. V lost 4 bases to trimming and J lost 7 bases; unmatched junction nucleotides: 9. This CDR3 region has 17 residues. The germline gives CDR1 KGHDR, CDR2 SFDVKD. CDR3 sequence reads: CATSDLPGQGFNSPLHF. The CDR3 DNA sequence: TGTGCCACCAGTGACCTACCGGGACAGGGGTTCAATTCACCCCTCCACTTT.

V is TRBV27 and J is TRBJ2-1, with 7 bases that match TRBD1. CDR3 length: 16 residues. In germline, CDR1 is MNHEY, CDR2 SMNVEV (reference sequence). J lost 1 base, V lost 8 bases, and 11 bases had no gene match. The CDR3 DNA is TGTGCCAGCTCTGGCTGGGGACAGCCATCCTACAATGAGCAGTTCTTC. Translated: CASSGWGQPSYNEQFF.

The rearrangement joins TRBV21-1 to TRBJ2-5; the table gives TRBD1 as D, unverified against the DNA. TRBV21-1 is a pseudogene locus. The CDR3 runs to 14 residues. This CDR3 is CASSKNRGQETQYF. The CDR3 coding sequence is TGTGCCAGCAGCAAAAACAGGGGGCAAGAGACCCAGTACTTC.

V usage is TRBV5-1 and J usage is TRBJ2-2; a weak D match, TRBD2 (5 bases). The ends were cut back, 0 bases at V and 1 base at J, with 7 bases in the middle. Germline loops: CDR1 SGHRS, CDR2 YFSETQ. The CDR3 has 15 amino acids. CDR3 DNA sequence: TGCGCCAGCAGCTTGGGTGGAGGGAACACCGGGGAGCTGTTTTTT. Protein product: CASSLGGGNTGELFF.

V and J are TRBV5-1 and TRBJ2-2, with a possible D match to TRBD1 (6 bases). V was clipped by 5 bases and J by 4 bases, with 15 bases between them. Per germline, CDR1 SGHRS and CDR2 YFSETQ. This CDR3 has 15 amino acids. In nucleotides, the CDR3 is TGCGCCAGCAGTAACAGGGCCGCGAGCACCGGGGAGCTGTTTTTT. Amino acids: CASSNRAASTGELFF.

The rearrangement links TRBV28 to TRBJ2-1, with D maybe TRBD2 (5 bases). Germline-derived CDR1 and CDR2 are MDHEN and SYDVKM. V lost 5 bases and J 9 bases, leaving 17 bases between the germline ends. The CDR3 totals 14 residues. CDR3 nucleotides: TGTGCCAGCAGTGGGAGCGGCCCGAAGGGTGAGCAGTTCTTC. This sequence encodes CASSGSGPKGEQFF.

This clone was detected a few times. The chain uses TRBV6-5 and TRBJ1-2, with a tentative D call TRBD1 (6 bases). The CDR3 consists of 14 residues. Trimming took 0 bases from V and 11 from J, leaving 16 bases between them. Germline CDR1 and CDR2: MNHEY and SVGAGI. This chain's CDR3 is CASSYSPGAGVYTF. Written as DNA, the CDR3 is TGTGCCAGCAGTTACTCGCCAGGGGCGGGGGTATACACCTTC.

The rearrangement uses TRBV7-2 and TRBJ2-3; possibly TRBD1 for D (5 bases). The CDR3 contains 15 residues. CDR1 SGHTA and CDR2 FQGNSA come from the germline V gene. The ends were cut back, 5 bases at V and 1 base at J, with 13 bases in the middle. DNA for the CDR3: TGTGCCAGCAGCCCACAGGCTCCTGGCACAGATACGCAGTATTTT. Its protein product is CASSPQAPGTDTQYF.

The count of this clone is one. The rearrangement uses TRBV25-1 and TRBJ1-6; perhaps TRBD1 as D (5 bases). Per germline, CDR1 MGHDK and CDR2 SYGVNS. CDR3 length equals 14 residues. V lost 7 bases to trimming and J lost 8 bases, with 15 bases between them. In DNA, the CDR3 is TGTGCCAGCACTGGGACGGGAGGCTATTCACCCCTCCACTTT. Amino acid sequence: CASTGTGGYSPLHF.

This rearrangement joins TRBV13 to TRBJ2-7; 9 nucleotides line up with TRBD2. The V and J ends lost 4 bases and 4 bases, in that order; junction bases with no gene match: 11. There are 16 residues in the CDR3. Per the germline V gene, CDR1 is PRHDT and CDR2 is FYEKMQ (reference sequence). Written as DNA, the CDR3 is TGTGCCAGCAGCTCTACCCACGTTGCGGGAGGGTACGAGCAGTACTTC. Protein: CASSSTHVAGGYEQYF.

V usage is TRBV5-4 and J usage is TRBJ1-2; maybe TRBD1 (6 bases). CDR1 is SGHNT, CDR2 YYREEE, per germline (reference sequence). The CDR3 consists of 17 residues. With 5 bases removed from V and 8 bases from J, the gap between germline ends came to 28 bases. CDR3 bases: TGTGCCAGCAGGTCCCGGTCCGGGACACTTCCTCTGAGAGGCTACACCTTC. It codes for CASRSRSGTLPLRGYTF.

This sequence joins TRBV28 and TRBJ1-4; the D is unclear. V lost 4 bases to trimming and J lost 7 bases, with 16 bases between them. The germline V gene has CDR1 MDHEN and CDR2 SYDVKM. The CDR3 totals 15 residues. The CDR3 loop is CASSSRLREVEKLFF. The CDR3 coding sequence is TGTGCCAGCAGTTCTCGTCTCCGGGAAGTTGAAAAACTGTTTTTT.

The chain combines TRBV10-3 with TRBJ2-7; D uncertain. The CDR3 sequence is 12 residues long. V lost 4 bases to trimming and J lost 3 bases, with 7 bases between them. Germline V gives CDR1 ENHRY, CDR2 SYGVKD. This chain's CDR3 is CAISGSNYEQYF. CDR3 DNA: TGTGCCATCAGTGGGTCTAACTACGAGCAGTACTTC.